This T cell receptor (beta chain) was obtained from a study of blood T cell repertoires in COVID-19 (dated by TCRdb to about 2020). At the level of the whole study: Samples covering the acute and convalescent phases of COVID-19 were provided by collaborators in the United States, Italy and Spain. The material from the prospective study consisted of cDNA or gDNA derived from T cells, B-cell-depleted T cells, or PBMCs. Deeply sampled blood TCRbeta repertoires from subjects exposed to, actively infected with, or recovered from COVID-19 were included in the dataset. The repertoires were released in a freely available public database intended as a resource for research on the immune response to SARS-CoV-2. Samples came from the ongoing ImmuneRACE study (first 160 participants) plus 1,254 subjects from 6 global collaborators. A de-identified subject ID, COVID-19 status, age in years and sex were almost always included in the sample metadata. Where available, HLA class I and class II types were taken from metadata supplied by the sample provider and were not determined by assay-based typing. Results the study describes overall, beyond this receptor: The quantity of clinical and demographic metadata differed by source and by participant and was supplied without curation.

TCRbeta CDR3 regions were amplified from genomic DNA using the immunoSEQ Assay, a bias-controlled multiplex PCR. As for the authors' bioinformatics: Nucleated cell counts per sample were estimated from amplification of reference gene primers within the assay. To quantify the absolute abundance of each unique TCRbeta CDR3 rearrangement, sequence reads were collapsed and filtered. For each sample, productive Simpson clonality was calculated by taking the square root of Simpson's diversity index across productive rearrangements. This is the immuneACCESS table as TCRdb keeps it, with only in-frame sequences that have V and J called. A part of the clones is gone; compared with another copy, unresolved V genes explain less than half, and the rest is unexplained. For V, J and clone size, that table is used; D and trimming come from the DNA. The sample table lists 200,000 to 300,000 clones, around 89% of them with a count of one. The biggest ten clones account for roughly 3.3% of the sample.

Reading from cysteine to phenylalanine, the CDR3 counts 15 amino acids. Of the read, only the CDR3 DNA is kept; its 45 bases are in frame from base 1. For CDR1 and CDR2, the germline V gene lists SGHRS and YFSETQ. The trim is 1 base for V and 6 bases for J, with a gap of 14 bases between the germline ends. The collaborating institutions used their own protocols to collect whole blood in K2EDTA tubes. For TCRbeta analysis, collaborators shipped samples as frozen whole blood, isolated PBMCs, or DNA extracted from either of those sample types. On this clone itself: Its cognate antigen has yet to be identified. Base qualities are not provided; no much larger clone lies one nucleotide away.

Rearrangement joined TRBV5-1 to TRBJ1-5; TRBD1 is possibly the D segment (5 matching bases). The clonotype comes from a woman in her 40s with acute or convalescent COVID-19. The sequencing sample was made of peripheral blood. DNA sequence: TGCGCCAGCAGCTTGTCGGGCAGGGCTGCTCAGCCCCAGCATTTT. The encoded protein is CASSLSGRAAQPQHF. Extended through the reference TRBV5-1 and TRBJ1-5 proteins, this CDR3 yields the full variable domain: KAGVTQTPRYLIKTRGQQVTLSCSPISGHRSVSWYQQTPGQGLQFLFEYFSETQRNKGNFPGRFSGRQFSNSRSEMNVSTLELGDSALYLCASSLSGRAAQPQHFGDGTRLSIL.